The following is a T cell receptor (beta chain) sequence with its context. These data are taken from a study of CD8 T cells in Susac syndrome. With random hexamers, roughly 0.45 to 1 ug RNA was reverse transcribed. One entry per CDR3 protein results from TCRdb running MiXCR on the immunoSEQ multiplex PCR reads. Among some 77,000 distinct CDR3 sequences listed, about 92% were seen once. The CDR3 spans 13 residues. The germline CDR1 and CDR2 sequences are ENHRY and SYGVKD. The V end lost 6 bases, the J end lost 11 bases, and 14 bases lay between the germline ends. The sequenced sample was CD4+ T cells from PBMCs. The chain is built from TRBV10-3 and TRBJ1-6; a weak D match, TRBD1 (5 bases). This receptor was taken from a human donor with Susac syndrome. CDR3 DNA sequence: TGTGCCATCAGCCCTTCAGGGTTTCCACCCCTCCACTTT. It specifies CAISPSGFPPLHF.